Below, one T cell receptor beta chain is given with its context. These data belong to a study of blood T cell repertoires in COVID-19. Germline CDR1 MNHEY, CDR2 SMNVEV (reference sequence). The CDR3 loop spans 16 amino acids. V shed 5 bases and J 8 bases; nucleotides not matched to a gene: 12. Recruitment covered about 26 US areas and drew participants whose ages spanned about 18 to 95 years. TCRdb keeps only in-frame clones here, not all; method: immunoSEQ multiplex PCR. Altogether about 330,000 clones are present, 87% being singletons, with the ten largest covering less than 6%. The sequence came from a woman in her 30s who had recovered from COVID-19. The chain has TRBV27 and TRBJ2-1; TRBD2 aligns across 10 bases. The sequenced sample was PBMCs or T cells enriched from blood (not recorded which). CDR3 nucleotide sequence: TGTGCCAGCAGTCCCTTAGCGGGGGGAAAGTTGGATGAGCAGTTCTTC. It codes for CASSPLAGGKLDEQFF.